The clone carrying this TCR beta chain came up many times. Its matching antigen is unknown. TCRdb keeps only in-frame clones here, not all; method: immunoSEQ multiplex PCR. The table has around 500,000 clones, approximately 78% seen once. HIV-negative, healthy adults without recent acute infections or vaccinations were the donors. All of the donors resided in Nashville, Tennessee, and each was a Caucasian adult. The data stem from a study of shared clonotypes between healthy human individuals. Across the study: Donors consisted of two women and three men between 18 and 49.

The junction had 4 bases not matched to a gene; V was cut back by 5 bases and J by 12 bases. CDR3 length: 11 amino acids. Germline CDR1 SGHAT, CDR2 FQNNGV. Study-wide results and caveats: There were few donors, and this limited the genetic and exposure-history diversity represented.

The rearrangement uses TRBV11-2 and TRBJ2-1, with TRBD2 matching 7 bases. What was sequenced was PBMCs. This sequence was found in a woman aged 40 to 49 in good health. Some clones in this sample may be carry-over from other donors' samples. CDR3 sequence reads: CASSTGLGQFF. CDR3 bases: TGTGCCAGCAGCACCGGACTAGGGCAGTTCTTC.